The 6 T cell receptor beta chains in this list originate from one sample, sequenced in a study of blood T cell repertoires in COVID-19. Repertoires were generated with immunoSEQ multiplex PCR, while TCRdb's copy carries only in-frame clones and drops some. The sample has roughly 170,000 clones, 86% seen once. Sample: peripheral blood. These receptors all stem from a man in his 70s with active or convalescent COVID-19.

The chain links TRBV18 to TRBJ2-3, with D perhaps TRBD1 (5 bases). Germline CDR1 and CDR2: KGHSH and LQKENI. Trimming cost V 4 bases and J 2 bases, with 16 bases left between them. CDR3 length equals 16 residues. This chain's CDR3 is CASSRELTANTDTQYF. CDR3 bases: TGTGCCAGCTCACGCGAGTTGACAGCTAACACAGATACGCAGTATTTT.

The chain joins TRBV9 to TRBJ2-7; D perhaps matches TRBD1 (5 bases). The V gene's germline CDR1 is SGDLS and CDR2 YYNGEE. Trimming shortened V by 2 bases and J by 1 base, and 13 bases separated the two germline ends. The CDR3 consists of 15 residues. CDR3 coding DNA: TGTGCCAGCAGCGTGTCAAGGGGTAGGTCCTACGAGCAGTACTTC. Its translation is CASSVSRGRSYEQYF.

This clone was seen a few times. CDR3 residues: CASSEQGRNTEAFF. DNA for the CDR3: TGTGCCAGCAGTGAACAGGGGCGGAACACTGAAGCTTTCTTT. V gene TRBV3-1 (or the pseudogene TRBV3-2) combines with J gene TRBJ1-1; 7 bases are a match to TRBD1. The CDR3 has 14 amino acids. Germline assignment: CDR1 LGHDT and CDR2 YNNKEL (reference sequence). The V and J ends lost 6 bases and 1 base, in that order; junction bases with no gene match: 5.

V and J are TRBV7-2 and TRBJ1-5; 7 bases match TRBD1. Germline V CDR1 and CDR2: SGHTA, FQGNSA. J gave up 5 bases and V 4 bases, and 5 bases lay outside the gene matches. This CDR3 region has 14 residues. CDR3 in DNA: TGTGCCAGCAGCTCACAGGGGATCTATCAGCCCCAGCATTTT. It encodes CASSSQGIYQPQHF.

The gene calls are TRBV19 and TRBJ2-3; D not certain. This CDR3 is built from 15 residues. The V end was cut by 2 bases, the J end by 2 bases, with 11 bases between. Germline values: CDR1 LNHDA, CDR2 SQIVND (reference sequence). CDR3 DNA sequence: TGTGCCAGTAGTATAATACAGAGACCCACAGATACGCAGTATTTT. Its translation: CASSIIQRPTDTQYF.

The chain combines TRBV7-2 with TRBJ1-2, with D perhaps TRBD1 (5 bases). V was trimmed by 4 bases and J by 4 bases, leaving 13 bases between them. This CDR3 region has 14 residues. Germline V gene lookup returns CDR1 SGHTA and CDR2 FQGNSA. For the CDR3, the DNA is TGTGCCAGCAGCTCAGCGCGGGACTTCTATGGCTACACCTTC. Amino acid sequence: CASSSARDFYGYTF.